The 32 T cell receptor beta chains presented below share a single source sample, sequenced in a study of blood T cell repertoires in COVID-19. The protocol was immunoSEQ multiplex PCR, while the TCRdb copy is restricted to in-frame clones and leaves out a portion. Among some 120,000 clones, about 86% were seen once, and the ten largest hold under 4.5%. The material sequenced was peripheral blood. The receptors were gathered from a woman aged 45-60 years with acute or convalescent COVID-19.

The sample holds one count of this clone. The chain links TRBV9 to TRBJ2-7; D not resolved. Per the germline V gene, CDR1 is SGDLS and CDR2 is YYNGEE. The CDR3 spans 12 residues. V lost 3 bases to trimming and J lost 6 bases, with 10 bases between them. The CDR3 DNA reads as TGTGCCAGCAGCGCCGATCGAGGCGAGCAGTACTTC. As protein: CASSADRGEQYF.

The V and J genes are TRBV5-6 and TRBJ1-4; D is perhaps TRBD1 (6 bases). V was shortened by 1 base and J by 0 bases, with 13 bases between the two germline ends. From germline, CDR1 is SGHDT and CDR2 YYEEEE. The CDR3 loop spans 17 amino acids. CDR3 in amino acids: CASSLYGGQSTNEKLFF. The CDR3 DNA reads TGTGCCAGCAGCTTGTATGGAGGACAGTCAACTAATGAAAAACTGTTTTTT. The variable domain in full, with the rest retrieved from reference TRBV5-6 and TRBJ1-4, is DAGVTQSPTHLIKTRGQQVTLRCSPKSGHDTVSWYQQALGQGPQFIFQYYEEEERQRGNFPDRFSGHQFPNYSSELNVNALLLGDSALYLCASSLYGGQSTNEKLFFGSGTQLSVL.

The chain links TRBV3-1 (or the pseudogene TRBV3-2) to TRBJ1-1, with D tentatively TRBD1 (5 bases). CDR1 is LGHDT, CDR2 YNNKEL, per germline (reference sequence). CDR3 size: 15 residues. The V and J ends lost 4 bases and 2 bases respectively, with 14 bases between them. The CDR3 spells CASSPLSTVNTEAFF. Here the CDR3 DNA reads TGTGCCAGCAGCCCCCTTTCGACAGTCAACACTGAAGCTTTCTTT.

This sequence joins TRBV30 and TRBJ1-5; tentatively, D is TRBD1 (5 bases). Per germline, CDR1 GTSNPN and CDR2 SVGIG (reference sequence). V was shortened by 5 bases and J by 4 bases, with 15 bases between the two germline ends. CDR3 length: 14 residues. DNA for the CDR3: TGTGCCTGGGGAACAGGTTTTGGGAATCAGCCCCAGCATTTT. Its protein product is CAWGTGFGNQPQHF.

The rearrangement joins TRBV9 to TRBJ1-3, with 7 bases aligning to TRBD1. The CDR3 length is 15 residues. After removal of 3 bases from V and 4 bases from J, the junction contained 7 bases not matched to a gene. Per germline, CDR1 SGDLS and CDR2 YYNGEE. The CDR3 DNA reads TGTGCCAGCAGCGCCCCGGACAGGAACGGAAACACCATATATTTT. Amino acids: CASSAPDRNGNTIYF.

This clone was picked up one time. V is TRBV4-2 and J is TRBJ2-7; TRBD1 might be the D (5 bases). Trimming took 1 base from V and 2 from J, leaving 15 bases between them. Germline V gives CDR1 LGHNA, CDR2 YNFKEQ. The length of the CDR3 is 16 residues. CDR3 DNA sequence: TGTGCCAGCAGCCAAGGCTTACAGGTCATCCCCTACGAGCAGTACTTC. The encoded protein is CASSQGLQVIPYEQYF.

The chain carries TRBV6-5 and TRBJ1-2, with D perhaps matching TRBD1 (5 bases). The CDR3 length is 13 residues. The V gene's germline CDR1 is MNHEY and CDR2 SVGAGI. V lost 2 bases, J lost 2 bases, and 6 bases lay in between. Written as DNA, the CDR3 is TGTGCCAGCAGTTACCGACAGAACTATGGCTACACCTTC. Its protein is CASSYRQNYGYTF.

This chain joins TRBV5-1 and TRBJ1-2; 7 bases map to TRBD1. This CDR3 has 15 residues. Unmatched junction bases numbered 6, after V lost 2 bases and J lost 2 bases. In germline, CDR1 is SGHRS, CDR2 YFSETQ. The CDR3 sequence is CASSFLTGANYGYTF. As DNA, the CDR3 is TGCGCCAGCAGCTTTCTCACAGGGGCGAACTATGGCTACACCTTC. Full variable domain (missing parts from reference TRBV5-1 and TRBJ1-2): KAGVTQTPRYLIKTRGQQVTLSCSPISGHRSVSWYQQTPGQGLQFLFEYFSETQRNKGNFPGRFSGRQFSNSRSEMNVSTLELGDSALYLCASSFLTGANYGYTFGSGTRLTVV.

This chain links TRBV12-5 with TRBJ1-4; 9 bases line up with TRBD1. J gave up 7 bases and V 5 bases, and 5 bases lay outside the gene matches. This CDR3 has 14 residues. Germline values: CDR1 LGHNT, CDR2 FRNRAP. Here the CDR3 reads CASGQGQGGEKLFF. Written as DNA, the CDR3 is TGTGCTAGTGGTCAGGGACAGGGCGGTGAAAAACTGTTTTTT.

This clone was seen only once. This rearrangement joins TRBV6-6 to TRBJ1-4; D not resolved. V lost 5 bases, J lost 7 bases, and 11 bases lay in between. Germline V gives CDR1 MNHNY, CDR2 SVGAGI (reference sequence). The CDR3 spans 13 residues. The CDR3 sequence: CASSRGAGEKLFF. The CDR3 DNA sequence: TGTGCCAGCAGTCGCGGAGCCGGTGAAAAACTGTTTTTT.

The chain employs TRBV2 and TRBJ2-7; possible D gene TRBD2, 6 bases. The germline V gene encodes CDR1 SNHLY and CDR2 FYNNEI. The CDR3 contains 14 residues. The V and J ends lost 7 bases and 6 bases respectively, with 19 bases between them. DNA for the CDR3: TGTGCCAGCATACCCGGGGGAGTTTTGTTCGAGCAGTACTTC. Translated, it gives CASIPGGVLFEQYF.

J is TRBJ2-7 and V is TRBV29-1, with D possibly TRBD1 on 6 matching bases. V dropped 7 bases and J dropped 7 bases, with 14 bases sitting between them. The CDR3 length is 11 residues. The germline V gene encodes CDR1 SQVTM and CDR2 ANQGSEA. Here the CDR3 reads CSGGQAWEQYF. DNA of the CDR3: TGCAGCGGGGGGCAGGCTTGGGAGCAGTACTTC.

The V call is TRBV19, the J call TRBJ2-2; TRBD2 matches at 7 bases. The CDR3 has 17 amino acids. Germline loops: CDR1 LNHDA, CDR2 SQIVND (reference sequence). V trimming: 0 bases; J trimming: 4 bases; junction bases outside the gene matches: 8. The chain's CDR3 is CASSIEAPGGSTGELFF. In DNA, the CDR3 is TGTGCCAGTAGTATAGAGGCACCGGGGGGAAGCACCGGGGAGCTGTTTTTT.

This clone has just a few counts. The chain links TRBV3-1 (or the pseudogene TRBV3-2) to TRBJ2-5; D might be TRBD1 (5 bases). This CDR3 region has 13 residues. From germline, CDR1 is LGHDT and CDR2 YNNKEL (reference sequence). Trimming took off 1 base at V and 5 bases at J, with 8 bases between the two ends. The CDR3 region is CASSQVGVETQYF. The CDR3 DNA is TGTGCCAGCAGCCAAGTAGGGGTTGAGACCCAGTACTTC.

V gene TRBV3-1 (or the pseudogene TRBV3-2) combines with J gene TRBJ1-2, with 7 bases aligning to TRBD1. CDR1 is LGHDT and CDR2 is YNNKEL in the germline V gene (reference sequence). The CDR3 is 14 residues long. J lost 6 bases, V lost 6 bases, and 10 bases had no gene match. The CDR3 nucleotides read TGTGCCAGCAGGAAGAGAGGACAGGACAATGGCTACACCTTC. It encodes CASRKRGQDNGYTF.

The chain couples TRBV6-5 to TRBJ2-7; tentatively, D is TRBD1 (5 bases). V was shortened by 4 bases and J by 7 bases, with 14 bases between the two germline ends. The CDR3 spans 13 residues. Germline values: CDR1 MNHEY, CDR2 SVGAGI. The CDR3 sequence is CASSSTRVGEQYF. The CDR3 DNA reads TGTGCCAGCAGTTCAACCAGGGTGGGGGAGCAGTACTTC.

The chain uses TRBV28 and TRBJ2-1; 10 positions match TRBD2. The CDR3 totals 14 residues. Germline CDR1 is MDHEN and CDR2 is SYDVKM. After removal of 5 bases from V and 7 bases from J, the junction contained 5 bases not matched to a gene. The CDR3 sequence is CASSMGGLANEQFF. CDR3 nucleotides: TGTGCCAGCAGTATGGGGGGACTAGCGAATGAGCAGTTCTTC.

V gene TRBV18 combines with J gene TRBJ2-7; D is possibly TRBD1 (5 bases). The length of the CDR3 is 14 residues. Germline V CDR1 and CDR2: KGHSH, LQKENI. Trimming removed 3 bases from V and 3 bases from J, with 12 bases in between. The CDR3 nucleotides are TGTGCCAGCTCACCTCAGGGATTCGTCTACGAGCAGTACTTC. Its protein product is CASSPQGFVYEQYF. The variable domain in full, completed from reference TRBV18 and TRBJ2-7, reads NAGVMQNPRHLVRRRGQEARLRCSPMKGHSHVYWYRQLPEEGLKFMVYLQKENIIDESGMPKERFSAEFPKEGPSILRIQQVVRGDSAAYFCASSPQGFVYEQYFGPGTRLTVT.

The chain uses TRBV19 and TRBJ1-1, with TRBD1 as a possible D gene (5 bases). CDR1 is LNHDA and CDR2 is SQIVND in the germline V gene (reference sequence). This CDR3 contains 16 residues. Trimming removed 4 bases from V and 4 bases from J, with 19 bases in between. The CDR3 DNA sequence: TGTGCCAGTAGTACACCCCCCTCCCAGGGCATCACTGAAGCTTTCTTT. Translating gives CASSTPPSQGITEAFF.

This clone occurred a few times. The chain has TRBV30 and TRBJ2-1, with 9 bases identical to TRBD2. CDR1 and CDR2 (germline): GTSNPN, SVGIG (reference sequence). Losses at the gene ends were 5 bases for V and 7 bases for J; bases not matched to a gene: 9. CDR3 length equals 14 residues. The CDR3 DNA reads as TGTGCCTGGTCGGCGGGGGGGCCGCGGAATGAGCAGTTCTTC. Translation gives CAWSAGGPRNEQFF.

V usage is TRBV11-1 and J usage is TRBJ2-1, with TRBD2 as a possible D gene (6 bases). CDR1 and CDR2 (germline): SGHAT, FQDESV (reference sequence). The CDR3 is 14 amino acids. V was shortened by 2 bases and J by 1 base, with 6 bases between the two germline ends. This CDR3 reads CASSLRESYNEQFF. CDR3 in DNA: TGTGCCAGCAGCTTACGGGAGTCCTACAATGAGCAGTTCTTC.

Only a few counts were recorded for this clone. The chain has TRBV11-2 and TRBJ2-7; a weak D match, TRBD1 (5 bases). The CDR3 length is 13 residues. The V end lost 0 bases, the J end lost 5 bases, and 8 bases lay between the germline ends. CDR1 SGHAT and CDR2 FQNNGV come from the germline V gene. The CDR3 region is CASSLEPGNEQYF. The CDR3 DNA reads TGTGCCAGCAGCTTAGAGCCAGGGAACGAGCAGTACTTC. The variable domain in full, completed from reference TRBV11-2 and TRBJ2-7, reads EAGVAQSPRYKIIEKRQSVAFWCNPISGHATLYWYQQILGQGPKLLIQFQNNGVVDDSQLPKDRFSAERLKGVDSTLKIQPAKLEDSAVYLCASSLEPGNEQYFGPGTRLTVT.

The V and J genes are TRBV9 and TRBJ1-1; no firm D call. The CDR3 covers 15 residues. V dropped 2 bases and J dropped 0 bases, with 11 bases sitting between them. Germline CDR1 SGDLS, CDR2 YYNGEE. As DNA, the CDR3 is TGTGCCAGCAGCGTCGAGGGATCCATGAACACTGAAGCTTTCTTT. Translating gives CASSVEGSMNTEAFF.

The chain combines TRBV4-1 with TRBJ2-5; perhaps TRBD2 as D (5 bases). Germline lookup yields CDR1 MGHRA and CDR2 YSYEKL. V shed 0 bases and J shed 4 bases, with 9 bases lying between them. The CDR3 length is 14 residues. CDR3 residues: CASSQDLSGETQYF. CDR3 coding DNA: TGCGCCAGCAGCCAAGATCTCAGCGGAGAGACCCAGTACTTC.

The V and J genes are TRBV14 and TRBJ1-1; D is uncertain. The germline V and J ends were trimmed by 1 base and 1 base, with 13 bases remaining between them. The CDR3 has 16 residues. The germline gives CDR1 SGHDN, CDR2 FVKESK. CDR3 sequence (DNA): TGTGCCAGCAGCCAAGCTTGGGGAGACGGGAACACTGAAGCTTTCTTT. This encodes CASSQAWGDGNTEAFF. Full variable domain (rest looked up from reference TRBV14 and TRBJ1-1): EAGVTQFPSHSVIEKGQTVTLRCDPISGHDNLYWYRRVMGKEIKFLLHFVKESKQDESGMPNNRFLAERTGGTYSTLKVQPAELEDSGVYFCASSQAWGDGNTEAFFGQGTRLTVV.

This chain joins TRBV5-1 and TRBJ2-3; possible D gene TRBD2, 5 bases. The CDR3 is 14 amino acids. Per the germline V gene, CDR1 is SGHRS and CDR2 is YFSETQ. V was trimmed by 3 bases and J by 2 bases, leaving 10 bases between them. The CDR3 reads CASSSGKDTDTQYF. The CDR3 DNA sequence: TGCGCCAGCAGCTCCGGGAAGGACACAGATACGCAGTATTTT.

The CDR3 DNA sequence: TGCGCCAGCAGTCATTCGTTCCGGGTCATGAACACTGAAGCTTTCTTT. It yields the protein CASSHSFRVMNTEAFF. The V gene is TRBV23-1, the J gene TRBJ1-1, with D hard to call. TRBV23-1 falls under the ORF class, with uncertain function. The CDR3 runs to 16 residues. Trimming removed 3 bases at V and 0 bases at J, with 14 bases between.

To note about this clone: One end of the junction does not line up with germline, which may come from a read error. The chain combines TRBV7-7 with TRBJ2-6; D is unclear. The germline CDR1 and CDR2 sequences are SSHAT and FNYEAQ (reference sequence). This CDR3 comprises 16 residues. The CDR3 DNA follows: TGTGCTAGCAGCCCCCTCGCGGCTACCGGGGCCAACGTCCTGACTTTC. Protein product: CASSPLAATGANVLTF. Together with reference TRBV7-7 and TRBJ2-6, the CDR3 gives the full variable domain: GAGVSQSPRYKVTKRGQDVTLRCDPISSHATLYWYQQALGQGPEFLTYFNYEAQPDKSGLPSDRFSAERPEGSISTLTIQRTEQRDSAMYRCASSPLAATGANVLTFGAGSRLTVL.

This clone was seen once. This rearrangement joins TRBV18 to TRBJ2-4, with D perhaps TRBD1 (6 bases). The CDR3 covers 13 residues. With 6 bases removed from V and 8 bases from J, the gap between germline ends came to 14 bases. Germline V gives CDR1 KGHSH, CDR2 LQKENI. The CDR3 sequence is CASSRDRSDIQYF. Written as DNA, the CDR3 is TGTGCCAGCTCCCGCGACAGGTCGGACATTCAGTACTTC.

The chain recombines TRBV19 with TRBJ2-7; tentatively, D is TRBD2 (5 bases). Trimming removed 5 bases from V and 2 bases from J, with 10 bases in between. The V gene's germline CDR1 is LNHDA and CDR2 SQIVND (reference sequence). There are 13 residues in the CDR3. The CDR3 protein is CASSPGFTYEQYF. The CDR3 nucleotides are TGTGCCAGTAGTCCGGGATTTACCTACGAGCAGTACTTC.

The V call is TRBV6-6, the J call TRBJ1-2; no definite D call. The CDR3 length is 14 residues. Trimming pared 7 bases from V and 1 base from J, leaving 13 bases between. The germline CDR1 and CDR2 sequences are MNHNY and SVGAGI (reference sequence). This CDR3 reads CASMRAEDNYGYTF. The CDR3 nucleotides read TGTGCCAGCATGAGGGCGGAGGATAACTATGGCTACACCTTC.

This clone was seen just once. CDR3 nucleotide sequence: TGTGCCAGCAGCCTATCGGGACAGTTAAACACTGAAGCTTTCTTT. It is translated as CASSLSGQLNTEAFF. The genes are TRBV11-2 and TRBJ1-1, with 7 bases lining up with TRBD1. Germline V lookup: CDR1 SGHAT, CDR2 FQNNGV. The CDR3 consists of 15 residues. V gave up 5 bases and J gave up 2 bases; unmatched junction bases: 8.